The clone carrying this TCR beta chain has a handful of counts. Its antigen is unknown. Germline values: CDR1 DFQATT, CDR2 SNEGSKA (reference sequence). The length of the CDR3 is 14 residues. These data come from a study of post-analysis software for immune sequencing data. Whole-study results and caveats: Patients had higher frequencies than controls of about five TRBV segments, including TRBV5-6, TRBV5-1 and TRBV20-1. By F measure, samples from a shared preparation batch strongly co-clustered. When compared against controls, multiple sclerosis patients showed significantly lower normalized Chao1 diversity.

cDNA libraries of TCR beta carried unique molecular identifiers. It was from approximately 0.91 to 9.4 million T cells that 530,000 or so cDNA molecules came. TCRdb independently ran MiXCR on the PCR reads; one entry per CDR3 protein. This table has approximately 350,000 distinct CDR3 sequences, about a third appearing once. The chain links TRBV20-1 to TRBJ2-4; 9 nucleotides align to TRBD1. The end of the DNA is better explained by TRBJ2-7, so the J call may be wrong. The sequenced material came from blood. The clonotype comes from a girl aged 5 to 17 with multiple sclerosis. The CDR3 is CSARSGTGSDEQYF. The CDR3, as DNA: TGCAGTGCTAGATCCGGGACAGGGAGCGACGAGCAGTACTTC.